This T cell receptor beta chain was sequenced for a study of cytomegalovirus exposure and HLA in healthy donors. The primer mix had 60 Vbeta and 13 Jbeta primers. Sequencing was performed with immunoSEQ multiplex PCR; in TCRdb, only in-frame clones are kept and a portion is missing. The sample lists more than 95,000 clones; 74% were seen once. Study outcomes and limitations: Investigators reported around 150 TCR beta chains as tied to cytomegalovirus. Later analysis showed most CMV-associated TCR beta chains appearing HLA-restricted.

Concerning this clone itself: Its target is not known.

Trimming removed 3 bases from V and 0 bases from J, with 9 bases in between. The CDR3 extends over 15 amino acids. Per the germline V gene, CDR1 is MNHNS and CDR2 is SASEGT. This clonotype was obtained from a woman between 50 and 59 years old in good health and CMV-seropositive. Sequenced material: PBMCs. The rearrangement joins TRBV6-1 to TRBJ1-5; no firm D call. The CDR3 DNA reads as TGTGCCAGCAGTGATTTAGTGCATAGCAATCAGCCCCAGCATTTT. It translates to CASSDLVHSNQPQHF.